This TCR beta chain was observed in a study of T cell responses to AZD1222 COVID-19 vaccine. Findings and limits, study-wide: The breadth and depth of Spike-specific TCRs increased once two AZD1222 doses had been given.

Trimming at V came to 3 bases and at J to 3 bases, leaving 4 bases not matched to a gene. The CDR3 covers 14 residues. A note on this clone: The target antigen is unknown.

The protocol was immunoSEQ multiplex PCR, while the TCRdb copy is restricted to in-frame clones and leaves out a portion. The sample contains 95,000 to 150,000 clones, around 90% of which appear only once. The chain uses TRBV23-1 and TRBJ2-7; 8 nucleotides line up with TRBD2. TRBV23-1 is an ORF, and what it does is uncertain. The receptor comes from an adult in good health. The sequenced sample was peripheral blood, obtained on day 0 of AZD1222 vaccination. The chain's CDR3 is CASSQRGDNYEQYF. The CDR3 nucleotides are TGCGCCAGCAGTCAGCGGGGGGACAACTACGAGCAGTACTTC.